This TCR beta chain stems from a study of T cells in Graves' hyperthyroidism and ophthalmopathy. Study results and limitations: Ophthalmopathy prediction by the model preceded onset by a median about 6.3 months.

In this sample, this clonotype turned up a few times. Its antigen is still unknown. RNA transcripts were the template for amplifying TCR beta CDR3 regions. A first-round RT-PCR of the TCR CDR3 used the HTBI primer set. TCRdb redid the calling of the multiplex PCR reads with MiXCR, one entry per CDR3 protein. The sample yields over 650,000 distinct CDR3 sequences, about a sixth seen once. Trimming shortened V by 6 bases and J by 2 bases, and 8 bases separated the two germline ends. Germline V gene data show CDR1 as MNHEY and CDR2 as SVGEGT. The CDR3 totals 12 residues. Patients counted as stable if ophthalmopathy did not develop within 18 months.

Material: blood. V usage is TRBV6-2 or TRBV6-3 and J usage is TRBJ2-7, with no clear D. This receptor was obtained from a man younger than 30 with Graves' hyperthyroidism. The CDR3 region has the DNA TGTGCCAGCAGCGCAGACGCCTACGAGCAGTACTTC. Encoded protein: CASSADAYEQYF.